Listed below are T cell receptor beta chains from one sample, sequenced in a study of CD8 T cells in ankylosing spondylitis. One entry per CDR3 protein results from TCRdb running MiXCR on the 5' RACE reads. The data show 250,000 to 400,000 distinct CDR3 sequences, about 9.9% seen once. Material for sequencing was blood, either unsorted or a sorted T cell fraction (not recorded which). The source of these receptors is a female donor with ankylosing spondylitis or in good health (not recorded which). Both conserved end residues are part of each CDR3. Fields, in order: D gene, V gene, clone size, J gene, CDR3 protein, CDR3 DNA. D genes are given only for firm matches. Clone size appears in some rows only: once, few, many, or a class for an expanded clone.

D gene: TRBD1; V gene: TRBV10-3; clone size: many; J gene: TRBJ2-3; CDR3 protein: CATRGGQGTDTQYF; CDR3 DNA: TGTGCCACCCGGGGCGGACAGGGGACAGATACGCAGTATTTT
D gene: TRBD2; V gene: TRBV9; clone size: large; J gene: TRBJ2-3; CDR3 protein: CASSTHGGGGTDTQYF; CDR3 DNA: TGTGCCAGCAGCACTCATGGCGGGGGGGGCACAGATACGCAGTATTTT
D gene: TRBD1; V gene: TRBV2; clone size: -; J gene: TRBJ1-1; CDR3 protein: CASSDYGQGAAFF; CDR3 DNA: TGTGCCAGCAGTGATTACGGGCAGGGGGCGGCTTTCTTT
D gene: -; V gene: TRBV20-1; clone size: many; J gene: TRBJ1-5; CDR3 protein: CSASPGGNQPQHF; CDR3 DNA: TGCAGTGCTAGCCCCGGGGGCAATCAGCCCCAGCATTTT
D gene: TRBD1; V gene: TRBV7-6; clone size: few; J gene: TRBJ1-4; CDR3 protein: CASSSGQGAKEKLFF; CDR3 DNA: TGTGCCAGCAGCTCTGGACAGGGGGCGAAAGAAAAACTGTTTTTT
D gene: TRBD2; V gene: TRBV5-1; clone size: many; J gene: TRBJ2-3; CDR3 protein: CASSLALAGSTDTQYF; CDR3 DNA: TGCGCCAGCAGCTTGGCCCTAGCGGGGAGCACAGATACGCAGTATTTT
D gene: -; V gene: TRBV5-1; clone size: many; J gene: TRBJ2-2; CDR3 protein: CASSDGKGWELFF; CDR3 DNA: TGCGCCAGCAGCGATGGAAAGGGGTGGGAGCTGTTTTTT
D gene: TRBD2; V gene: TRBV28; clone size: many; J gene: TRBJ2-2; CDR3 protein: CASRYWTSGNTGELFF; CDR3 DNA: TGTGCCAGCCGATACTGGACTAGCGGAAACACCGGGGAGCTGTTTTTT
D gene: -; V gene: TRBV21-1; clone size: -; J gene: TRBJ1-6; CDR3 protein: CARIRRQGYLCSPLHF; CDR3 DNA: -
D gene: -; V gene: TRBV28; clone size: many; J gene: TRBJ1-5; CDR3 protein: CASSIGTLVNQPQHF; CDR3 DNA: TGTGCCAGCAGTATAGGGACTCTAGTAAATCAGCCCCAGCATTTT
D gene: -; V gene: TRBV7-7; clone size: many; J gene: TRBJ1-1; CDR3 protein: CASSPPPIGTTEAFF; CDR3 DNA: TGTGCTAGCAGCCCCCCTCCAATTGGGACAACTGAAGCTTTCTTT
D gene: TRBD1; V gene: TRBV28; clone size: many; J gene: TRBJ1-6; CDR3 protein: CASSPRGQHNSPLHF; CDR3 DNA: TGTGCCAGCAGTCCCCGGGGACAGCATAATTCACCCCTCCACTTT
D gene: -; V gene: TRBV5-1; clone size: many; J gene: TRBJ1-1; CDR3 protein: CASSGKGASEAFF; CDR3 DNA: TGCGCCAGCAGCGGAAAAGGGGCCTCTGAAGCTTTCTTT
D gene: TRBD2; V gene: TRBV4-3; clone size: -; J gene: TRBJ2-2; CDR3 protein: CASNHGTSGRVTTGELFF; CDR3 DNA: TGCGCCAGCAACCACGGGACTAGCGGGAGGGTGACCACCGGGGAGCTGTTTTTT
D gene: -; V gene: TRBV5-1; clone size: many; J gene: TRBJ2-2; CDR3 protein: CASSLAPVNTGELFF; CDR3 DNA: TGCGCCAGCAGCTTGGCCCCAGTGAACACCGGGGAGCTGTTTTTT
D gene: -; V gene: TRBV20-1; clone size: -; J gene: TRBJ1-2; CDR3 protein: CSARGRGYGYTF; CDR3 DNA: TGCAGTGCGCGCGGACGGGGCTATGGCTACACCTTC
D gene: -; V gene: TRBV5-4; clone size: many; J gene: TRBJ1-1; CDR3 protein: CASSLGGFSPGDANTEAFF; CDR3 DNA: TGTGCCAGCAGCTTGGGTGGGTTTTCGCCGGGGGACGCTAACACTGAAGCTTTCTTT
D gene: -; V gene: TRBV12-3/TRBV12-4; clone size: many; J gene: TRBJ1-1; CDR3 protein: CASRDTGTEAFF; CDR3 DNA: TGTGCCAGCAGGGATACGGGGACTGAAGCTTTCTTT
D gene: -; V gene: TRBV5-1; clone size: few; J gene: TRBJ2-1; CDR3 protein: CASSSRDGAYNEQFF; CDR3 DNA: TGCGCCAGCAGCTCCCGGGACGGAGCCTACAATGAGCAGTTCTTC
D gene: TRBD1; V gene: TRBV7-2; clone size: many; J gene: TRBJ2-1; CDR3 protein: CASSIQGGNEQFF; CDR3 DNA: TGTGCCAGCAGCATACAGGGGGGTAATGAGCAGTTCTTC
D gene: -; V gene: TRBV30; clone size: -; J gene: TRBJ1-6; CDR3 protein: CAWTNLGLLLHF; CDR3 DNA: TGTGCCTGGACGAATCTGGGCCTTCTCCTCCACTTT
D gene: -; V gene: TRBV29-1; clone size: few; J gene: TRBJ2-7; CDR3 protein: CSVVVAQGSEQYF; CDR3 DNA: TGCAGCGTTGTAGTGGCGCAAGGCTCGGAGCAGTACTTC
D gene: TRBD1; V gene: TRBV20-1; clone size: many; J gene: TRBJ2-1; CDR3 protein: CSAILTGMSYNEQFF; CDR3 DNA: TGCAGTGCTATCCTGACAGGGATGTCCTACAATGAGCAGTTCTTC
D gene: TRBD1; V gene: TRBV25-1; clone size: many; J gene: TRBJ1-1; CDR3 protein: CASSSDREIEAFF; CDR3 DNA: TGTGCCAGCAGTTCTGACAGGGAGATTGAAGCTTTCTTT
D gene: TRBD1; V gene: TRBV6-1; clone size: few; J gene: TRBJ2-7; CDR3 protein: CASSLDRVREQYF; CDR3 DNA: TGTGCCAGCAGCCTGGACAGGGTAAGGGAGCAGTACTTC
D gene: -; V gene: TRBV20-1; clone size: -; J gene: TRBJ2-7; CDR3 protein: CSASGSSGGHYEQYF; CDR3 DNA: TGCAGTGCTAGTGGTTCCTCCGGGGGTCACTACGAGCAGTACTTC
D gene: -; V gene: TRBV15; clone size: many; J gene: TRBJ2-3; CDR3 protein: CATSRDDHRPNTQYF; CDR3 DNA: TGTGCCACCAGCAGAGACGATCACCGCCCAAATACGCAGTATTTT
D gene: -; V gene: TRBV19; clone size: few; J gene: TRBJ1-5; CDR3 protein: CASSPRGGPYQPQHF; CDR3 DNA: TGTGCCAGTAGTCCCCGAGGGGGGCCGTATCAGCCCCAGCATTTT
D gene: -; V gene: TRBV5-1; clone size: many; J gene: TRBJ2-7; CDR3 protein: CASSSTAGTLAYEQYF; CDR3 DNA: TGCGCCAGCAGCTCTACCGCCGGGACCCTTGCCTACGAGCAGTACTTC
D gene: -; V gene: TRBV5-1; clone size: -; J gene: TRBJ1-2; CDR3 protein: CASSPYDSAGYTF; CDR3 DNA: TGCGCCAGCAGCCCATATGATTCGGCGGGCTACACCTTC
D gene: -; V gene: TRBV12-3/TRBV12-4; clone size: many; J gene: TRBJ2-1; CDR3 protein: CASSSRSGNDEQFF; CDR3 DNA: TGTGCCAGCAGTTCCCGTAGCGGAAACGATGAGCAGTTCTTC
D gene: -; V gene: TRBV28; clone size: many; J gene: TRBJ2-3; CDR3 protein: CASSREIIPDTQYF; CDR3 DNA: TGTGCCAGCTCTCGGGAGATCATCCCAGATACGCAGTATTTT
D gene: -; V gene: TRBV20-1; clone size: many; J gene: TRBJ2-7; CDR3 protein: CSARVAGIRNEQYF; CDR3 DNA: TGCAGTGCTAGAGTGGCGGGGATACGGAACGAGCAGTACTTC
D gene: TRBD2; V gene: TRBV3-1; clone size: many; J gene: TRBJ2-1; CDR3 protein: CASSQVSGGANEQFF; CDR3 DNA: TGTGCCAGCAGCCAAGTTAGCGGGGGGGCCAATGAGCAGTTCTTC
D gene: TRBD1; V gene: TRBV4-1; clone size: many; J gene: TRBJ1-4; CDR3 protein: CASSQGQGDEKLFF; CDR3 DNA: TGCGCCAGCAGCCAAGGTCAGGGGGATGAAAAACTGTTTTTT
D gene: -; V gene: TRBV9; clone size: -; J gene: TRBJ1-5; CDR3 protein: CASSVGGRDGNQPQHF; CDR3 DNA: TGTGCCAGCAGCGTAGGGGGCAGGGACGGCAATCAGCCCCAGCATTTT
D gene: -; V gene: TRBV3-1; clone size: many; J gene: TRBJ1-1; CDR3 protein: CASSLAANTEAFF; CDR3 DNA: TGTGCCAGCAGCCTGGCCGCCAACACTGAAGCTTTCTTT
D gene: -; V gene: TRBV12-3/TRBV12-4; clone size: many; J gene: TRBJ1-2; CDR3 protein: CASNPQGNYGYTF; CDR3 DNA: TGTGCCAGCAATCCGCAGGGGAACTATGGCTACACCTTC
D gene: -; V gene: TRBV7-6; clone size: -; J gene: TRBJ2-7; CDR3 protein: CASSLGGDRVTYEQYF; CDR3 DNA: TGTGCCAGCAGCCTCGGTGGCGATAGGGTAACCTACGAGCAGTACTTC
D gene: TRBD1; V gene: TRBV20-1; clone size: many; J gene: TRBJ1-6; CDR3 protein: CSAKGGTGGSPLHF; CDR3 DNA: TGCAGTGCTAAGGGGGGGACAGGGGGTTCACCCCTCCACTTT
D gene: TRBD2; V gene: TRBV20-1; clone size: few; J gene: TRBJ2-7; CDR3 protein: CSAIAGGPTREQYF; CDR3 DNA: TGCAGTGCAATCGCGGGAGGCCCCACACGCGAGCAGTACTTC
D gene: -; V gene: TRBV5-1; clone size: few; J gene: TRBJ1-1; CDR3 protein: CASSVRGGANTEAFF; CDR3 DNA: TGCGCCAGCAGCGTCAGGGGCGGTGCGAACACTGAAGCTTTCTTT
D gene: TRBD1; V gene: TRBV27; clone size: -; J gene: TRBJ1-6; CDR3 protein: CASRKTTGGNSPLHF; CDR3 DNA: TGTGCCAGCAGGAAAACGACAGGGGGTAATTCACCCCTCCACTTT
D gene: TRBD1; V gene: TRBV7-9; clone size: many; J gene: TRBJ2-7; CDR3 protein: CASSSTPGTDNYEQYF; CDR3 DNA: TGTGCCAGCAGCTCTACTCCCGGGACAGATAACTACGAGCAGTACTTC
D gene: -; V gene: TRBV11-2; clone size: many; J gene: TRBJ1-6; CDR3 protein: CASSYRGNNSPLHF; CDR3 DNA: TGTGCCAGCAGCTACCGGGGGAATAATTCACCCCTCCACTTT
D gene: -; V gene: TRBV12-3/TRBV12-4; clone size: few; J gene: TRBJ2-2; CDR3 protein: CASIYGGGTGELFF; CDR3 DNA: TGTGCCAGCATCTACGGCGGAGGGACCGGGGAGCTGTTTTTT
D gene: -; V gene: TRBV7-2; clone size: many; J gene: TRBJ2-2; CDR3 protein: CASSRERRSTGELFF; CDR3 DNA: TGTGCCAGCAGCCGGGAGCGGCGGTCCACCGGGGAGCTGTTTTTT
D gene: -; V gene: TRBV5-1; clone size: few; J gene: TRBJ2-7; CDR3 protein: CASSLGFTSISYEQYF; CDR3 DNA: TGCGCCAGCAGCTTGGGTTTCACCTCCATCTCCTACGAGCAGTACTTC
D gene: -; V gene: TRBV12-3/TRBV12-4; clone size: few; J gene: TRBJ1-2; CDR3 protein: CASKIRDGSRDRYTF; CDR3 DNA: TGTGCCAGCAAAATTAGAGACGGATCCCGAGATCGCTACACCTTC
D gene: -; V gene: TRBV5-5; clone size: many; J gene: TRBJ1-5; CDR3 protein: CASSPGGNNQPQHF; CDR3 DNA: TGTGCCAGCAGCCCGGGGGGGAACAATCAGCCCCAGCATTTT
D gene: TRBD1; V gene: TRBV29-1; clone size: many; J gene: TRBJ1-2; CDR3 protein: CSVLRRTGDYGYTF; CDR3 DNA: TGCAGCGTTCTACGAAGGACAGGGGATTATGGCTACACCTTC
D gene: -; V gene: TRBV18; clone size: few; J gene: TRBJ2-7; CDR3 protein: CASSPTVAYEQYF; CDR3 DNA: TGTGCCAGCTCTCCGACCGTAGCCTACGAGCAGTACTTC
D gene: TRBD1; V gene: TRBV29-1; clone size: -; J gene: TRBJ1-1; CDR3 protein: CSVAGGERTEAFF; CDR3 DNA: TGCAGCGTGGCAGGGGGAGAGAGGACTGAAGCTTTCTTT
D gene: -; V gene: TRBV14; clone size: few; J gene: TRBJ1-2; CDR3 protein: CASSHQPMRTVPLEYGYTF; CDR3 DNA: TGTGCCAGCAGCCACCAACCGATGCGGACTGTCCCGCTTGAATATGGCTACACCTTC
D gene: -; V gene: TRBV12-3/TRBV12-4; clone size: few; J gene: TRBJ2-4; CDR3 protein: CASSWGIQYF; CDR3 DNA: TGTGCCAGCAGTTGGGGCATTCAGTACTTC